This T cell receptor (beta chain) emerged from a study of blood T cell repertoires in COVID-19. This CDR3 spans 15 amino acids. J gave up 16 bases and V 7 bases, and 14 bases lay outside the gene matches. Germline V gene sequence: CDR1 MNHEY, CDR2 SMNVEV (reference sequence). Sequenced by immunoSEQ multiplex PCR; TCRdb stores in-frame clones only, minus some. The sample holds 75,000 to 90,000 clones, around nine tenths seen once. This sequence joins TRBV27 and TRBJ2-1; 15 positions match TRBD2. The sequenced sample consisted of peripheral blood. This TCR was sampled from an older man with active or convalescent COVID-19. The CDR3 region is CASTLDGLAGGEIFF. DNA for the CDR3: TGTGCCAGCACCTTAGACGGACTAGCGGGAGGGGAAATATTCTTC.